This passage covers 32 T cell receptor beta chains from one sample sequenced in a study of T cells in localized non-small cell lung cancer. Sequencing was performed with immunoSEQ multiplex PCR; in TCRdb, only in-frame clones are kept and a portion is missing. Of over a thousand clones detected, approximately 31% appear once; the ten largest clones hold around 26%. The specimen was normal lung tissue next to the tumor, collected before any cancer treatment. The source of these receptors is a male donor at least 60 years old with stage II lung adenocarcinoma.

The rearrangement links TRBV29-1 to TRBJ2-7; 9 bases map to TRBD2. CDR1 SQVTM and CDR2 ANQGSEA come from the germline V gene. V lost 4 bases to trimming and J lost 2 bases; unmatched junction nucleotides: 3. The CDR3 totals 13 residues. The chain's CDR3 is CSVGLAEPYEQYF. As DNA, the CDR3 is TGCAGCGTTGGACTAGCGGAACCCTACGAGCAGTACTTC.

This clone came up a few times. V usage is TRBV6-8 and J usage is TRBJ1-5, with no clear D. With 6 bases removed from V and 3 bases from J, the gap between germline ends came to 12 bases. In germline, CDR1 is MNHGY, CDR2 SAAAGT. CDR3 length equals 14 residues. CDR3 sequence: CASSPRAVNQPQHF. The CDR3 coding sequence is TGTGCCAGCAGCCCCCGGGCAGTCAATCAGCCCCAGCATTTT.

This chain connects TRBV5-1 to TRBJ1-1, with no clear D. Germline V gives CDR1 SGHRS, CDR2 YFSETQ. The CDR3 has 14 amino acids. Trimming took 0 bases from V and 7 from J, leaving 13 bases between them. The CDR3 loop is CASSLESVYLEAFF. The CDR3 DNA sequence: TGCGCCAGCAGCTTGGAATCGGTATATCTTGAAGCTTTCTTT.

This sequence joins TRBV18 and TRBJ1-1; D is ambiguous. Trimming cost V 3 bases and J 0 bases, with 2 bases left between them. Per the germline V gene, CDR1 is KGHSH and CDR2 is LQKENI. The CDR3 consists of 12 residues. The CDR3 loop reads CASSPMNTEAFF. CDR3 coding DNA: TGTGCCAGCTCACCTATGAACACTGAAGCTTTCTTT.

The chain couples TRBV11-3 to TRBJ1-2, with TRBD1 matching 9 bases. The CDR3 is 15 amino acids. From germline, CDR1 is SGHNT and CDR2 YENEEA. The ends lost 3 bases at V and 2 bases at J; junction bases unmatched: 4. The CDR3, as DNA: TGTGCCAGCAGCTTGCCCGGGACAGGGAACTATGGCTACACCTTC. It is translated as CASSLPGTGNYGYTF.

By sample share, this clone is large (0.1 to 1%). This chain joins TRBV11-3 and TRBJ1-3; 7 nucleotides agree with TRBD1. Germline V gene sequence: CDR1 SGHNT, CDR2 YENEEA. This CDR3 region has 16 residues. V shed 6 bases and J 1 base; nucleotides not matched to a gene: 9. DNA for the CDR3: TGTGCCAGCAGTTTGGACAGGCTGTCTTCTGGAAACACCATATATTTT. The encoded protein is CASSLDRLSSGNTIYF.

V usage is TRBV11-3 and J usage is TRBJ2-3, with 9 bases lining up with TRBD1. Germline-derived CDR1 and CDR2 are SGHNT and YENEEA. With 8 bases clipped from V and 2 bases from J, the junction kept 8 bases outside the gene matches. The CDR3 runs to 15 residues. The CDR3 DNA is TGTGCCAGCCGTCGAGGGACAGGGCACACAGATACGCAGTATTTT. Translation: CASRRGTGHTDTQYF.

This chain uses TRBV11-3 with TRBJ2-1; D perhaps matches TRBD2 (7 bases). The CDR3 covers 16 residues. V was shortened by 3 bases and J by 4 bases, with 16 bases between the two germline ends. The germline V gene encodes CDR1 SGHNT and CDR2 YENEEA. The DNA for the CDR3 is TGTGCCAGCAGCTTGGACAGCGGGACGAATTACAATGAGCAGTTCTTC. Amino acids: CASSLDSGTNYNEQFF.

The V and J genes are TRBV18 and TRBJ2-1, with no clear D. This CDR3 comprises 14 residues. Trimming removed 2 bases at V and 5 bases at J, with 10 bases between. In germline, CDR1 is KGHSH, CDR2 LQKENI. CDR3 coding DNA: TGTGCCAGCTCACCATTGGCCGGTAACAATGAGCAGTTCTTC. Translated, it gives CASSPLAGNNEQFF. Based on the CDR3 plus reference TRBV18 and TRBJ2-1, the full variable domain is NAGVMQNPRHLVRRRGQEARLRCSPMKGHSHVYWYRQLPEEGLKFMVYLQKENIIDESGMPKERFSAEFPKEGPSILRIQQVVRGDSAAYFCASSPLAGNNEQFFGPGTRLTVL.

V and J are TRBV15 and TRBJ1-3, with D perhaps TRBD1 (5 bases). CDR3 length: 14 residues. The germline CDR1 and CDR2 sequences are LNHNV and YYDKDF (reference sequence). V shed 5 bases and J shed 0 bases, with 8 bases lying between them. The CDR3 loop is CATSDRVSGNTIYF. DNA for the CDR3: TGTGCCACCAGCGACAGAGTCTCTGGAAACACCATATATTTT.

This rearrangement joins TRBV28 to TRBJ1-5, with D possibly being TRBD1 (5 bases). Trimming stripped 8 bases from V and 6 bases from J, with 23 bases between. The CDR3 is made up of 16 amino acids. CDR1 is MDHEN and CDR2 is SYDVKM in the germline V gene. The CDR3 DNA follows: TGTGCCAGCCGCCTACTTGGAGGGGTTTTGGGTCAGCCCCAGCATTTT. It is translated as CASRLLGGVLGQPQHF.

The chain joins TRBV6-8 to TRBJ1-1; perhaps TRBD1 as D (5 bases). The germline CDR1 and CDR2 sequences are MNHGY and SAAAGT. This CDR3 region has 14 residues. The V and J ends lost 7 bases and 4 bases respectively, with 16 bases between them. CDR3 loop: CASINNRGGTEAFF. The DNA of the CDR3 is TGTGCCAGCATCAATAATCGGGGCGGCACTGAAGCTTTCTTT.

As DNA, the CDR3 is TGTGCCAGCAGCTGGACTAGCGGGAGTACAGATACGCAGTATTTT. It encodes CASSWTSGSTDTQYF. The genes are TRBV6-8 and TRBJ2-3; 13 bases line up with TRBD2. The V gene end was trimmed by 6 bases and the J gene end by 3 bases; junction bases not matched to a gene: 3. This CDR3 region has 15 residues. CDR1 is MNHGY and CDR2 is SAAAGT in the germline V gene.

The chain is built from TRBV30 and TRBJ1-1, with 9 nucleotides matching TRBD1. This CDR3 spans 15 amino acids. V was pared by 2 bases and J by 4 bases, with 8 bases of the junction left unmatched. CDR1 and CDR2 from the germline V gene are GTSNPN and SVGIG (reference sequence). CDR3 residues: CAWSLQGARGTEAFF. DNA for the CDR3: TGTGCCTGGAGTTTACAGGGGGCTCGGGGCACTGAAGCTTTCTTT.

The V call is TRBV29-1, the J call TRBJ2-2; TRBD1 or TRBD2 may be the D gene (6 bases each). Germline V gene sequence: CDR1 SQVTM, CDR2 ANQGSEA. V lost 3 bases to trimming and J lost 1 base, with 9 bases between them. The CDR3 length is 14 residues. CDR3 protein: CSVDRGGNTGELFF. The CDR3 DNA is TGCAGCGTTGACAGGGGAGGGAACACCGGGGAGCTGTTTTTT.

V and J are TRBV2 and TRBJ1-4; D uncertain. V shed 6 bases and J shed 0 bases, with 5 bases lying between them. This CDR3 comprises 13 residues. Germline assignment: CDR1 SNHLY and CDR2 FYNNEI. CDR3 in amino acids: CASRGTTNEKLFF. CDR3 sequence (DNA): TGTGCCAGCAGGGGGACAACTAATGAAAAACTGTTTTTT.

CDR3 region: CATRDAGGPNNEQFF. The CDR3 coding sequence is TGTGCCACCAGAGATGCGGGAGGGCCGAACAATGAGCAGTTCTTC. The V and J genes are TRBV15 and TRBJ2-1, with TRBD2 matching over 9 bases. After removal of 6 bases from V and 5 bases from J, the junction contained 8 bases not matched to a gene. The CDR3 totals 15 residues. In germline, CDR1 is LNHNV, CDR2 YYDKDF (reference sequence).

A few counts support this clone. The chain combines TRBV25-1 with TRBJ2-1; 12 bases match TRBD2. V was clipped by 3 bases and J by 4 bases; unmatched bases: 7. Looked up from germline, CDR1 is MGHDK and CDR2 is SYGVNS. This CDR3 comprises 17 residues. CDR3 region: CASSEDRGLAGYNEQFF. Here the CDR3 DNA reads TGTGCCAGCAGTGAGGACCGGGGACTAGCGGGTTACAATGAGCAGTTCTTC.

The V gene is TRBV28, the J gene TRBJ1-4, with TRBD1 matching over 7 bases. This CDR3 is built from 12 residues. J gave up 8 bases and V 5 bases, and 2 bases lay outside the gene matches. Germline V CDR1 and CDR2: MDHEN, SYDVKM. The CDR3 coding sequence is TGTGCCAGCAGTACAGGGGTAGAAAAACTGTTTTTT. Its translation is CASSTGVEKLFF.

This sequence joins TRBV19 and TRBJ2-1; 7 bases fit TRBD2. The junction had 12 bases not matched to a gene; V was cut back by 9 bases and J by 4 bases. This CDR3 has 15 residues. Germline V gives CDR1 LNHDA, CDR2 SQIVND (reference sequence). CDR3 region: CASTERWEGYNEQFF. CDR3 sequence (DNA): TGTGCCAGCACGGAGCGTTGGGAGGGTTACAATGAGCAGTTCTTC.

V usage is TRBV19 and J usage is TRBJ2-2; D possibly matches TRBD1 or TRBD2 (6 bases each). Germline CDR1 and CDR2: LNHDA and SQIVND (reference sequence). This CDR3 region has 15 residues. Trimming left V 3 bases short and J 3 bases short, with 11 bases between. In DNA, the CDR3 is TGTGCCAGTAGTATGGCCGGGGGCGACACCGGGGAGCTGTTTTTT. This encodes CASSMAGGDTGELFF.

This clone was seen a handful of times. The rearrangement uses TRBV19 and TRBJ2-2; D not resolved. The V gene's germline CDR1 is LNHDA and CDR2 SQIVND (reference sequence). V shed 4 bases and J shed 3 bases, with 9 bases lying between them. This CDR3 has 14 amino acids. CDR3 protein: CASSNGDYTGELFF. As DNA, the CDR3 is TGTGCCAGTAGTAACGGCGATTACACCGGGGAGCTGTTTTTT.

This sequence joins TRBV25-1 and TRBJ2-1; D is unresolved. This CDR3 spans 14 amino acids. Germline V gives CDR1 MGHDK, CDR2 SYGVNS. The germline V and J ends were trimmed by 0 bases and 3 bases, with 6 bases remaining between them. The CDR3 DNA sequence: TGTGCCAGCAGTGAATATATGGACTACAATGAGCAGTTCTTC. This codes for CASSEYMDYNEQFF.

The chain uses TRBV18 and TRBJ1-1, with no clear D. Trimming stripped 7 bases from V and 7 bases from J, with 25 bases between. CDR1 and CDR2 from the germline V gene are KGHSH and LQKENI. CDR3 length: 16 residues. The CDR3 spells CASLILAEYWRNEAFF. The DNA for the CDR3 is TGTGCCAGCTTAATTTTGGCAGAATATTGGAGGAATGAAGCTTTCTTT.

The V and J genes are TRBV18 and TRBJ2-2; the D call may be TRBD1 or TRBD2 (6 bases each). The CDR3 consists of 14 residues. Per the germline V gene, CDR1 is KGHSH and CDR2 is LQKENI. The germline V and J ends were trimmed by 3 bases and 6 bases, with 11 bases remaining between them. The CDR3 DNA is TGTGCCAGCTCACCCCTCGGGGGCGCCGGGGAGCTGTTTTTT. It translates to CASSPLGGAGELFF.

This clone was seen just once. This rearrangement joins TRBV15 to TRBJ2-5, with TRBD2 matching 8 bases. The junction had 6 bases not matched to a gene; V was cut back by 1 base and J by 2 bases. The CDR3 loop spans 16 amino acids. Germline V lookup: CDR1 LNHNV, CDR2 YYDKDF (reference sequence). CDR3 DNA: TGTGCCACCAGCAGAGGTGCGGGGGGTAGGCAAGAGACCCAGTACTTC. Encoded protein: CATSRGAGGRQETQYF. The whole variable domain, filled in from reference TRBV15 and TRBJ2-5, reads DAMVIQNPRYQVTQFGKPVTLSCSQTLNHNVMYWYQQKSSQAPKLLFHYYDKDFNNEADTPDNFQSRRPNTSFCFLDIRSPGLGDTAMYLCATSRGAGGRQETQYFGPGTRLLVL.

The chain recombines TRBV29-1 with TRBJ2-7, with 10 bases fitting TRBD2. The V and J ends lost 5 bases and 0 bases, in that order; junction bases with no gene match: 16. The CDR3 runs to 18 residues. Germline CDR1 is SQVTM and CDR2 is ANQGSEA. The CDR3 protein is CSVQGSLGTSGASYEQYF. CDR3 in DNA: TGCAGCGTTCAGGGGTCTTTGGGTACTAGCGGGGCCTCCTACGAGCAGTACTTC.

This clone was counted between two and nine times. This chain connects TRBV1 to TRBJ1-3. TRBV1 is assigned pseudogene status. The CDR3 sequence is 14 residues long. The CDR3 DNA is TGCGCCAGCAGCCAAGAAGTCGGGGAAAACACCATATATTTT. Amino acids: CASSQEVGENTIYF.

Relative to its sample, this clone is medium-sized (0.01 to 0.1%). CDR3 residues: CASSGLAWTDTQYF. The CDR3 DNA reads as TGCGCCAGCAGCGGACTAGCGTGGACAGATACGCAGTATTTT. The chain combines TRBV4-1 with TRBJ2-3, with 9 nucleotides matching TRBD2. This CDR3 region has 14 residues. After removal of 5 bases from V and 3 bases from J, the junction contained 3 bases not matched to a gene. Germline CDR1 and CDR2: MGHRA and YSYEKL.

The genes are TRBV29-1 and TRBJ1-1; D unclear. This CDR3 contains 12 residues. CDR1 is SQVTM and CDR2 is ANQGSEA in the germline V gene. The V gene lost 4 bases and the J gene lost 1 base, with 7 bases spanning the gap. The CDR3 DNA sequence: TGCAGCGTTGGGAGCGGGAACACTGAAGCTTTCTTT. This gives the protein CSVGSGNTEAFF.

This clone is large. This chain joins TRBV6-8 and TRBJ1-1, with D hard to call. Trimming shortened V by 5 bases and J by 6 bases, and 19 bases separated the two germline ends. The germline gives CDR1 MNHGY, CDR2 SAAAGT. This CDR3 comprises 15 residues. The CDR3 DNA reads TGTGCCAGCAGTCCTACCCAGCAGAGAATCGCTGAAGCTTTCTTT. This gives the protein CASSPTQQRIAEAFF.

By its share, this clone is medium-sized. The chain carries TRBV11-3 and TRBJ1-1; D is ambiguous. The CDR3 loop spans 14 amino acids. V was cut by 4 bases and J by 0 bases, with 9 bases left in between. The germline V gene encodes CDR1 SGHNT and CDR2 YENEEA. In DNA form, the CDR3 reads TGTGCCAGCAGCTACCAGGTGCTGAACACTGAAGCTTTCTTT. Its protein is CASSYQVLNTEAFF.